The 32 T cell receptor beta chains reported below all come from one sample, sequenced in a study of T cells in Graves' hyperthyroidism and ophthalmopathy. Researchers took RNA transcripts and amplified the TCR beta CDR3 regions from them. In the first-round RT-PCR of the TCR CDR3, the HTBI primer set was used. TCRdb processed the multiplex PCR reads anew with MiXCR; each CDR3 protein has one entry. Among more than 550,000 distinct CDR3 sequences listed, about 45% were seen once. The material sequenced was peripheral blood or thyroid tissue (not recorded which). Receptor source: an adult man with Graves' disease, either hyperthyroidism or ophthalmopathy (not recorded which).

The rearrangement joins TRBV7-3 to TRBJ1-4, with D maybe TRBD1 (5 bases). The CDR3 covers 14 residues. Deletions cut 6 bases from V and 8 bases from J, with 16 bases between. Germline V gives CDR1 SGHTA, CDR2 FQGTGA. DNA for the CDR3: TGTGCCAGCAGTTTTGGGGCCGCGGGGGAAAAACTGTTTTTT. It yields the protein CASSFGAAGEKLFF.

V and J are TRBV15 and TRBJ2-5; D is unclear. Germline CDR1 and CDR2: LNHNV and YYDKDF (reference sequence). V was trimmed by 0 bases and J by 4 bases, leaving 9 bases between them. This CDR3 spans 14 amino acids. The CDR3 spells CATSRDSGVETQYF. For the CDR3, the DNA is TGTGCCACCAGCAGAGATAGTGGGGTAGAGACCCAGTACTTC.

With regard to this clonotype: The CDR3 end shows no conserved phenylalanine or tryptophan, and so a read error is likely. The J gene is TRBJ2-2, the V gene TRBV20-1; TRBD2 aligns across 8 bases. With 4 bases clipped from V and 1 base from J, the junction kept 5 bases outside the gene matches. The CDR3 runs 15 residues. Looked up from germline, CDR1 is DFQATT and CDR2 is SNEGSKA (reference sequence). CDR3: CSANPSGLNTGELFS. The CDR3 coding sequence is TGCAGTGCTAACCCTAGCGGGCTGAACACCGGGGAGCTGTTTTCT.

The chain carries TRBV20-1 and TRBJ2-5; 9 bases are a match to TRBD1. Germline CDR1 and CDR2: DFQATT and SNEGSKA (reference sequence). Losses at the gene ends were 2 bases for V and 5 bases for J; bases not matched to a gene: 12. CDR3 length equals 16 residues. The CDR3 coding sequence is TGCAGTGCTAGAAACCTTTTCCGGGACAGGGAGGAGACCCAGTACTTC. Protein sequence: CSARNLFRDREETQYF.

This clonotype was seen repeatedly, ten times or more. V usage is TRBV7-2 and J usage is TRBJ2-6; the D is unclear. The germline V gene encodes CDR1 SGHTA and CDR2 FQGNSA. Trimming removed 1 base from V and 2 bases from J, with 6 bases in between. The CDR3 has 15 residues. CDR3 amino acids: CASSLGVTGANVLTF. The CDR3 region has the DNA TGTGCCAGCAGCTTAGGGGTCACTGGGGCCAACGTCCTGACTTTC.

This clonotype was found many times. The chain joins TRBV15 to TRBJ1-6; D is ambiguous. Trimming shortened V by 4 bases and J by 10 bases, and 14 bases separated the two germline ends. CDR1 is LNHNV and CDR2 is YYDKDF in the germline V gene (reference sequence). The CDR3 has 14 residues. This CDR3 reads CATSTVGWSSPLHF. The CDR3 nucleotides are TGTGCCACCAGCACCGTCGGATGGAGCTCACCCCTCCACTTT.

The chain couples TRBV6-5 to TRBJ2-7; TRBD1 or TRBD2 may be the D gene (5 bases each). The CDR3 has 13 residues. Trimming cost V 4 bases and J 5 bases, with 12 bases left between them. Germline lookup yields CDR1 MNHEY and CDR2 SVGAGI. CDR3 sequence (DNA): TGTGCCAGCAGTTCGGCAGGGCGGGACGAGCAGTACTTC. Encoded protein: CASSSAGRDEQYF.

The rearrangement uses TRBV2 and TRBJ2-5; D not certain. Trimming shortened V by 8 bases and J by 4 bases, and 14 bases separated the two germline ends. CDR3 length: 13 amino acids. CDR1 SNHLY and CDR2 FYNNEI come from the germline V gene. The CDR3 reads CASSRTARETQYF. In nucleotides, the CDR3 is TGTGCCAGCTCCCGGACCGCCCGAGAGACCCAGTACTTC.

The table lists this clonotype with a count of one. CDR3 region: CAWRWDRSSYEQYF. CDR3 bases: TGTGCCTGGAGATGGGACAGGAGCTCCTACGAGCAGTACTTC. The chain recombines TRBV7-9 with TRBJ2-7; 8 bases fit TRBD1. Germline V CDR1 and CDR2: SEHNR, FQNEAQ (reference sequence). J gave up 0 bases and V 11 bases, and 9 bases lay outside the gene matches. The CDR3 has 14 residues.

This clonotype was recorded at least ten times. The chain uses TRBV10-3 and TRBJ1-5, with 9 positions matching TRBD1. The V segment lost 3 bases and the J segment 0 bases; nucleotides outside the gene matches: 3. The germline CDR1 and CDR2 sequences are ENHRY and SYGVKD. CDR3 length equals 16 residues. CDR3 nucleotide sequence: TGTGCCATCAGTGACCGGACAGGGGCTAGCAATCAGCCCCAGCATTTT. Translation gives CAISDRTGASNQPQHF.

As concerns this clonotype: This may come from a read error, since a much larger clone is one base off. The chain recombines TRBV24-1 with TRBJ1-5, with TRBD1 as a possible D gene (5 bases). CDR1 is KGHDR and CDR2 is SFDVKD in the germline V gene. Trimming left V 8 bases short and J 6 bases short, with 13 bases between. CDR3 length equals 13 residues. CDR3 in amino acids: CATTGGSGQPQHF. For the CDR3, the DNA is TGTGCCACCACCGGGGGGTCAGGTCAGCCCCAGCATTTT.

This clonotype occurred a few times. The rearrangement links TRBV7-9 to TRBJ1-1; no definite D call. Trimming took off 0 bases at V and 4 bases at J, with 15 bases between the two ends. This CDR3 has 16 amino acids. Germline loops: CDR1 SEHNR, CDR2 FQNEAQ (reference sequence). CDR3 residues: CASSLADGGLTTEAFF. The CDR3 nucleotides read TGTGCCAGCAGCTTAGCGGATGGAGGGCTGACCACTGAAGCTTTCTTT. Full variable domain (remainder filled in from reference TRBV7-9 and TRBJ1-1): DTGVSQNPRHKITKRGQNVTFRCDPISEHNRLYWYRQTLGQGPEFLTYFQNEAQLEKSRLLSDRFSAERPKGSFSTLEIQRTEQGDSAMYLCASSLADGGLTTEAFFGQGTRLTVV.

The chain uses TRBV20-1 and TRBJ2-2; the D gene is possibly TRBD2 (6 bases). The CDR3 extends over 14 amino acids. Germline V gene sequence: CDR1 DFQATT, CDR2 SNEGSKA (reference sequence). The V end lost 6 bases, the J end lost 0 bases, and 11 bases lay between the germline ends. As DNA, the CDR3 is TGCAGTGCATTAGCGGAGTCGAACACCGGGGAGCTGTTTTTT. Its translation is CSALAESNTGELFF.

J is TRBJ1-5 and V is TRBV9; D gene ambiguous. Germline-derived CDR1 and CDR2 are SGDLS and YYNGEE. The CDR3 has 12 amino acids. V was pared by 0 bases and J by 12 bases, with 10 bases between. DNA of the CDR3: TGTGCCAGCAGCGTAGGTTTCACGAACCAGCATTTT. Its protein is CASSVGFTNQHF.

Comments on this clonotype: At one end the junction does not follow the germline gene, possibly because of a read error. V and J are TRBV7-2 and TRBJ1-2; the D gene is possibly TRBD1 (5 bases). This CDR3 is 13 amino acids long. Looked up from germline, CDR1 is SGHTA and CDR2 is FQGNSA. CDR3 coding DNA: TGCGCCAGCAGCCAAGGGGAGGGCTATGGCTACACCTTC. This codes for CASSQGEGYGYTF.

Note on this clonotype: This is likely a read error, given that the CDR3 carries no conserved phenylalanine or tryptophan at its end. J is TRBJ1-1 and V is TRBV20-1, with 7 bases identical to TRBD1. The V and J ends lost 5 bases and 8 bases, in that order; junction bases with no gene match: 11. There are 13 residues in the CDR3. Germline values: CDR1 DFQATT, CDR2 SNEGSKA (reference sequence). CDR3 DNA: TGCAGTGCTCAAACAGGGGCGCGAGAAGAAGCTTTCCTT. As protein: CSAQTGAREEAFL.

The chain uses TRBV29-1 and TRBJ1-5; 10 positions agree with TRBD1. The length of the CDR3 is 13 residues. Germline lookup yields CDR1 SQVTM and CDR2 ANQGSEA. V shed 8 bases and J 6 bases; nucleotides not matched to a gene: 7. CDR3: CSSWTGGLQPQHF. DNA for the CDR3: TGCAGCAGTTGGACAGGGGGGCTTCAGCCCCAGCATTTT.

Ten or more counts support this clonotype. The CDR3 reads CASSLKGDNGYTF. Here the CDR3 DNA reads TGTGCCAGCAGCTTAAAGGGGGACAATGGCTACACCTTC. The V call is TRBV7-9, the J call TRBJ1-2, with D possibly TRBD1 on 6 matching bases. This CDR3 contains 13 residues. CDR1 is SEHNR and CDR2 is FQNEAQ in the germline V gene (reference sequence). Between the trimmed V and J ends, which lost 2 bases and 6 bases, there was a span of 10 bases.

CDR3 loop: CSAQDRVTNEKLFF. CDR3 DNA: TGCAGCGCCCAAGACAGGGTTACTAATGAAAAACTGTTTTTT. The gene calls are TRBV29-1 and TRBJ1-4, with 7 nucleotides matching TRBD1. Germline V gene data show CDR1 as SQVTM and CDR2 as ANQGSEA. The V gene end was trimmed by 7 bases and the J gene end by 2 bases; junction bases not matched to a gene: 7. The CDR3 loop spans 14 amino acids.

V usage is TRBV11-2 and J usage is TRBJ2-6, with a tentative D call TRBD1 (6 bases). V lost 6 bases and J 0 bases, leaving 9 bases between the germline ends. Germline assignment: CDR1 SGHAT and CDR2 FQNNGV. This CDR3 is built from 15 residues. CDR3: CASSYRVSGANVLTF. The DNA of the CDR3 is TGTGCCAGCAGTTACAGGGTCTCTGGGGCCAACGTCCTGACTTTC. The variable domain in full, completed from reference TRBV11-2 and TRBJ2-6, reads EAGVAQSPRYKIIEKRQSVAFWCNPISGHATLYWYQQILGQGPKLLIQFQNNGVVDDSQLPKDRFSAERLKGVDSTLKIQPAKLEDSAVYLCASSYRVSGANVLTFGAGSRLTVL.

The rearrangement uses TRBV7-9 and TRBJ1-6; 8 bases align to TRBD1. The CDR3 totals 17 residues. CDR1 and CDR2 from the germline V gene are SEHNR and FQNEAQ (reference sequence). With V trimmed by 10 bases and J by 8 bases, 19 bases remained unmatched. The CDR3 DNA is TGTGCCACAACCGACAGGGGCAGTTACTCGAGTCATTCACCCCTCCACTTT. Protein: CATTDRGSYSSHSPLHF.

There are many counts of this clonotype. J is TRBJ1-2 and V is TRBV29-1; D perhaps matches TRBD1 (5 bases). The CDR3 is 11 amino acids. Germline V CDR1 and CDR2: SQVTM, ANQGSEA. V lost 4 bases to trimming and J lost 7 bases, with 10 bases between them. CDR3 DNA sequence: TGCAGCGTTGGAGGGGATGGTGGCTACACCTTC. This sequence encodes CSVGGDGGYTF.

This clonotype was found many times. The CDR3 DNA reads TGTGCCAGCAGTGCGGGGAGGATTAATGAAAAACTGTTTTTT. It encodes CASSAGRINEKLFF. This chain links TRBV2 with TRBJ1-4; D ambiguous. The CDR3 is made up of 14 amino acids. Germline V gene data show CDR1 as SNHLY and CDR2 as FYNNEI. V dropped 4 bases and J dropped 4 bases, with 10 bases sitting between them.

With respect to this clonotype: One end of the junction fails to match germline, which may point to a read error. The chain couples TRBV10-1 to TRBJ2-2; D may be TRBD2 (6 bases). Germline CDR1 WNHNN, CDR2 SYGVQD (reference sequence). The CDR3 spans 15 residues. CDR3: CASSYRLANTGELFF. In DNA, the CDR3 is TGTGCCAGCAGTTACAGACTAGCGAACACCGGGGAGCTGTTTTTT.

This sequence joins TRBV20-1 and TRBJ1-6, with 9 nucleotides matching TRBD1. Germline values: CDR1 DFQATT, CDR2 SNEGSKA (reference sequence). The ends lost 8 bases at V and 6 bases at J; junction bases unmatched: 11. This CDR3 comprises 15 residues. The CDR3 spells CSCTGTGSVNSPLHF. CDR3 sequence (DNA): TGCAGTTGCACCGGGACAGGGTCTGTTAATTCACCCCTCCACTTT.

The chain joins TRBV12-3 or TRBV12-4 to TRBJ2-7; TRBD1 matches 9 bases. The J segment lost 2 bases and the V segment lost 3 bases, leaving 2 bases of the junction unmatched. The CDR3 totals 14 residues. The CDR3 here is CASSLTGGTYEQYF. The CDR3, as DNA: TGTGCCAGCAGTTTGACAGGGGGAACCTACGAGCAGTACTTC.

The V gene is TRBV29-1, the J gene TRBJ1-6, with 7 bases matching TRBD1. The CDR3 sequence is 14 residues long. Germline CDR1 reads SQVTM; CDR2 reads ANQGSEA. Trimming took 6 bases from V and 10 from J; bases not matched to a gene: 12. CDR3 bases: TGCAGCGTGGGGGGCCAGGGGGACCCGTCACCCCTCCACTTT. Protein product: CSVGGQGDPSPLHF.

The genes are TRBV20-1 and TRBJ1-1, with D unresolved. The V end was cut by 6 bases, the J end by 0 bases, with 14 bases between. The germline V gene encodes CDR1 DFQATT and CDR2 SNEGSKA (reference sequence). The CDR3 runs 14 residues. The CDR3 DNA reads as TGCAGTGCCCTAGGGTCGGGTATGAACACTGAAGCTTTCTTT. Translating it yields CSALGSGMNTEAFF.

V usage is TRBV5-1 and J usage is TRBJ1-1, with D perhaps matching TRBD1 (6 bases). The V end was cut by 0 bases, the J end by 5 bases, with 11 bases between. Per the germline V gene, CDR1 is SGHRS and CDR2 is YFSETQ. The CDR3 length is 14 residues. CDR3 coding DNA: TGCGCCAGCAGCTTGGCGGGGGCTTGGACTGAAGCTTTCTTT. As protein: CASSLAGAWTEAFF.

This clonotype was counted many times. This chain uses TRBV15 with TRBJ1-4, with D tentatively TRBD1 (5 bases). CDR1 and CDR2 from the germline V gene are LNHNV and YYDKDF (reference sequence). The V gene lost 0 bases and the J gene lost 0 bases, with 11 bases spanning the gap. The CDR3 runs 17 residues. The CDR3 sequence is CATSRERGGPTNEKLFF. DNA for the CDR3: TGTGCCACCAGCAGAGAGCGGGGGGGACCAACTAATGAAAAACTGTTTTTT.

This clonotype was picked up many times. The chain couples TRBV7-2 to TRBJ1-4; D may be TRBD1 (6 bases). Germline lookup yields CDR1 SGHTA and CDR2 FQGNSA. V was pared by 5 bases and J by 5 bases, with 12 bases between. This CDR3 has 14 amino acids. This CDR3 is CASSPGHGNEKLFF. CDR3 in DNA: TGTGCCAGCAGCCCGGGACACGGAAATGAAAAACTGTTTTTT.

The chain has TRBV7-8 and TRBJ1-1; D is perhaps TRBD1 (5 bases). This CDR3 is built from 14 residues. Trimming left V 3 bases short and J 5 bases short, with 13 bases between. CDR1 is SGHVS and CDR2 is FQNEAQ in the germline V gene. The CDR3 DNA is TGTGCCAGCAGCTTGGGGACTACGCGAACTGAAGCTTTCTTT. This gives the protein CASSLGTTRTEAFF.